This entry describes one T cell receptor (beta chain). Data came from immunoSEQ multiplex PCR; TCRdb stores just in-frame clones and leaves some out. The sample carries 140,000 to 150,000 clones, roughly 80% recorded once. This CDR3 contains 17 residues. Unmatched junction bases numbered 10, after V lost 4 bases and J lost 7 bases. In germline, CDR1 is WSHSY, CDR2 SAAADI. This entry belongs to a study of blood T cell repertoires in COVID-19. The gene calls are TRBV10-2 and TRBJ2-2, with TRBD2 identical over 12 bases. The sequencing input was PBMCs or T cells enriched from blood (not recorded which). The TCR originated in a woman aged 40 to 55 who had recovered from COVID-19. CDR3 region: CASSVLAGGANGGELFF. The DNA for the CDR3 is TGCGCCAGCAGTGTCCTAGCGGGGGGGGCGAATGGCGGGGAGCTGTTTTTT.